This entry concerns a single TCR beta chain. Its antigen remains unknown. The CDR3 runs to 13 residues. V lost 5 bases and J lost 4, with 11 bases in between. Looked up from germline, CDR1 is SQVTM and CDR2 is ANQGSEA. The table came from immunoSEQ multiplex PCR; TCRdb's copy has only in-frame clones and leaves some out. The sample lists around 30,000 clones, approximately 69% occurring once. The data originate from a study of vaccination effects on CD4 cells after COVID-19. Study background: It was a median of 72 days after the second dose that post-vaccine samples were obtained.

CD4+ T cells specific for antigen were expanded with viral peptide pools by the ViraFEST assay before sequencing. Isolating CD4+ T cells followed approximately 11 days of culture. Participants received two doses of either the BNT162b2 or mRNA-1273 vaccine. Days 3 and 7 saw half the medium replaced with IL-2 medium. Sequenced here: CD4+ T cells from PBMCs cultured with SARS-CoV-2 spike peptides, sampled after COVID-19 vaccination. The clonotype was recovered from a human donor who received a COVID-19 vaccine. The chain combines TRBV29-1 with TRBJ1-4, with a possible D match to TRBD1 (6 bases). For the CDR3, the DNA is TGCAGCGTTTACAGGGACGATAATGAAAAACTGTTTTTT. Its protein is CSVYRDDNEKLFF.